The source of this T cell receptor beta chain is a study of T cell responses to AZD1222 COVID-19 vaccine. Overall study results and limits: Most donors were white British and more were female, and clonal diversity was possibly underestimated. A rise in Spike-specific TCR breadth and depth followed two AZD1222 doses.

This clone came up once. What it recognizes is unknown. Some clones are missing from TCRdb's copy, which holds only in-frame ones; the method was immunoSEQ multiplex PCR. Of about 120,000 clones in the sample, roughly 92% are singletons; the top ten hold over 1.5%. Germline V lookup: CDR1 MNHNY, CDR2 SVGAGI (reference sequence). The CDR3 totals 15 residues. Trimming took 0 bases from V and 2 from J, leaving 10 bases between them. The rearrangement joins TRBV6-6 to TRBJ1-1, with a weak D call TRBD1 (5 bases). The sequenced sample was peripheral blood, obtained on day 0 of AZD1222 vaccination. The receptor's source is an adult in good health. In DNA form, the CDR3 reads TGTGCCAGCAGTTACTCGAGGACACAAAACACTGAAGCTTTCTTT. This codes for CASSYSRTQNTEAFF.